This record looks at one T cell receptor beta chain sequence and its context. These data originate in a study of blood T cell repertoires in COVID-19. TCRdb's table, derived via immunoSEQ multiplex PCR, lists solely in-frame clones and lacks some. This repertoire shows roughly 190,000 clones, approximately 90% found once; its top ten account for 20% to 25%. This CDR3 region has 15 residues. Trimming took 6 bases from V and 4 from J; bases not matched to a gene: 7. Per germline, CDR1 MNHEY and CDR2 SVGAGI. The sequenced material came from peripheral blood. The TCR comes from a man between 60 and 75 years old with active or convalescent COVID-19. This sequence joins TRBV6-5 and TRBJ1-5; 9 positions match TRBD1. In DNA form, the CDR3 reads TGTGCCAGCAGCAAATTGGGGACAGGGAATCAGCCCCAGCATTTT. It translates to CASSKLGTGNQPQHF.